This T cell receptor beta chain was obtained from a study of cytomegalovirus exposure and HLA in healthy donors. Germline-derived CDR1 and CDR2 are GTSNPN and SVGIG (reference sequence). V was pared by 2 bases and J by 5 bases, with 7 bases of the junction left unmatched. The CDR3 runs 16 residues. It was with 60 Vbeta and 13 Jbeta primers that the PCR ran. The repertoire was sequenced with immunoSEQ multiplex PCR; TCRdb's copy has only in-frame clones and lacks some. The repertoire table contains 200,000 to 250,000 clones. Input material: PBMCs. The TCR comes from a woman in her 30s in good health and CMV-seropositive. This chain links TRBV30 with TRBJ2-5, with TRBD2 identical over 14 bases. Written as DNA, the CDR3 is TGTGCCTGGAGTCAAGGGACTAGCGGGAGACGGGAGACCCAGTACTTC. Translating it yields CAWSQGTSGRRETQYF.